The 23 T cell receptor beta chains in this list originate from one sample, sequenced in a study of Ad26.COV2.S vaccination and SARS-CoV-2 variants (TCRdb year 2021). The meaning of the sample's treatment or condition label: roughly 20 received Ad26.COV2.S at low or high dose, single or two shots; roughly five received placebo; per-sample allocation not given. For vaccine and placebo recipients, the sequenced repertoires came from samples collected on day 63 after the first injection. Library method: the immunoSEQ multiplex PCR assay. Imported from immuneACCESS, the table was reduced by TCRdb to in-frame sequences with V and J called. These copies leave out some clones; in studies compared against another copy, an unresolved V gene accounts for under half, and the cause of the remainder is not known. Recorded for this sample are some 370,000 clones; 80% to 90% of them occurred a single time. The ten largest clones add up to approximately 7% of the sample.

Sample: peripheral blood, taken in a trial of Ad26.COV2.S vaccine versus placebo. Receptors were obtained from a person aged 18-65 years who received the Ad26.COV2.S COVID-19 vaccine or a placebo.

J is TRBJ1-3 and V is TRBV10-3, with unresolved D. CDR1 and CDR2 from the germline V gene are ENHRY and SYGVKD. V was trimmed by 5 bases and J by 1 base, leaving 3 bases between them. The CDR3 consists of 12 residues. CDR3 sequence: CAISPSGNTIYF. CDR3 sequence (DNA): TGTGCCATCAGTCCATCTGGAAACACCATATATTTT.

The CDR3: CASSEAGGLARETQYF. CDR3 DNA sequence: TGTGCCAGCAGTGAAGCCGGTGGACTAGCTAGGGAGACCCAGTACTTC. V gene TRBV2 combines with J gene TRBJ2-5, with TRBD2 matching over 8 bases. The CDR3 totals 16 residues. The junction had 8 bases not matched to a gene; V was cut back by 0 bases and J by 5 bases. Germline V gene data show CDR1 as SNHLY and CDR2 as FYNNEI.

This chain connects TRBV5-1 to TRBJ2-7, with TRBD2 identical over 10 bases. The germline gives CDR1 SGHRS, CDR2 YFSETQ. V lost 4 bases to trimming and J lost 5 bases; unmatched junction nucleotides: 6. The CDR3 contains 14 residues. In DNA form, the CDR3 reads TGCGCCAGCAGCGACCCTAGCGGGAGCGACGAGCAGTACTTC. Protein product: CASSDPSGSDEQYF.

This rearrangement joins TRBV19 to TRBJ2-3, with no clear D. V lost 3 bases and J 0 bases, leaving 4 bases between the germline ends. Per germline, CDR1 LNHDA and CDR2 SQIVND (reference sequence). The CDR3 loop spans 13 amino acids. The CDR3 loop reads CASSMASTDTQYF. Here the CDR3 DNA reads TGTGCCAGTAGTATGGCTAGCACAGATACGCAGTATTTT.

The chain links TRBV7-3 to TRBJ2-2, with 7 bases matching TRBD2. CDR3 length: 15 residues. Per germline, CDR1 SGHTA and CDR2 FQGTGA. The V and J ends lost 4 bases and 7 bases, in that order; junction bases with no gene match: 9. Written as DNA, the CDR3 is TGTGCCAGCAGCTATCAGGGAGGGCCGGACGGGGAGCTGTTTTTT. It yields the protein CASSYQGGPDGELFF.

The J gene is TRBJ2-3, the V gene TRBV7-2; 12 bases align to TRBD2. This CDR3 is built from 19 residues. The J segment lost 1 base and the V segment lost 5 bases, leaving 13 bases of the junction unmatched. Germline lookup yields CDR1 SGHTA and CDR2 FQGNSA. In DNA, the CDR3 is TGTGCCAGCAGCCCCGTCCGTGGACTAGCGGGGCTGGGCACAGATACGCAGTATTTT. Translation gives CASSPVRGLAGLGTDTQYF.

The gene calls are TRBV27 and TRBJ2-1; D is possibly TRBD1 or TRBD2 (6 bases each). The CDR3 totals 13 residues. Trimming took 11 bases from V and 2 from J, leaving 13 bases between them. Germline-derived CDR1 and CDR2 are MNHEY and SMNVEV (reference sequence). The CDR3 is CAARGLAYNEQFF. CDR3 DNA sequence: TGTGCCGCTCGGGGGCTCGCCTACAATGAGCAGTTCTTC.

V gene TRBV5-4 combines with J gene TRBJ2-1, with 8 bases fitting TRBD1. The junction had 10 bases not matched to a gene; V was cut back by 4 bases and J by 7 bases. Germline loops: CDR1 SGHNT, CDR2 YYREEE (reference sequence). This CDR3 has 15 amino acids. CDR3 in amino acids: CASSLIDRGGNEQFF. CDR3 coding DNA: TGTGCCAGCAGCCTCATCGACAGGGGAGGAAATGAGCAGTTCTTC.

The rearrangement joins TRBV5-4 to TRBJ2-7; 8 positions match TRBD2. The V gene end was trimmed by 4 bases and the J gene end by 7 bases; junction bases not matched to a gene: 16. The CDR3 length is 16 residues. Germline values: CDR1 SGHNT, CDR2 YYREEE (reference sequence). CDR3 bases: TGTGCCAGCAGCCCCGGGGTGGCGGCGGGGGGATTAGAGCAGTACTTC. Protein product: CASSPGVAAGGLEQYF. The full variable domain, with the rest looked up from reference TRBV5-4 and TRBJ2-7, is ETGVTQSPTHLIKTRGQQVTLRCSSQSGHNTVSWYQQALGQGPQFIFQYYREEENGRGNFPPRFSGLQFPNYSSELNVNALELDDSALYLCASSPGVAAGGLEQYFGPGTRLTVT.

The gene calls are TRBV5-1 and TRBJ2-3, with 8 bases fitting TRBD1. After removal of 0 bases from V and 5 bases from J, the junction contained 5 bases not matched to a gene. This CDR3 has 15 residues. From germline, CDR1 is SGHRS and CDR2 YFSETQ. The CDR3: CASSLGQGLLDTQYF. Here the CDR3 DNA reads TGCGCCAGCAGCTTGGGACAGGGGTTGCTAGATACGCAGTATTTT.

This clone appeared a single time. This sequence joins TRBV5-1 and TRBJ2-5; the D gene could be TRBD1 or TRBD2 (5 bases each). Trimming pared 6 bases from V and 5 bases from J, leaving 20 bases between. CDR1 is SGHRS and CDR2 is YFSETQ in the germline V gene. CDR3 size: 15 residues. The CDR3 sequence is CASTPSIPRDETQYF. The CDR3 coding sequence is TGCGCCAGCACGCCTTCGATCCCCCGGGACGAGACCCAGTACTTC.

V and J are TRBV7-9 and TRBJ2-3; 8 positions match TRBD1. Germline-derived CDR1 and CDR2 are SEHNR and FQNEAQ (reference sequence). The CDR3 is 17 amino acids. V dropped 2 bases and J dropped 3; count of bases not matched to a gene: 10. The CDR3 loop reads CASSLLDRGWLTDTQYF. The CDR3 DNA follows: TGTGCCAGCAGCTTACTCGACAGGGGTTGGTTGACAGATACGCAGTATTTT.

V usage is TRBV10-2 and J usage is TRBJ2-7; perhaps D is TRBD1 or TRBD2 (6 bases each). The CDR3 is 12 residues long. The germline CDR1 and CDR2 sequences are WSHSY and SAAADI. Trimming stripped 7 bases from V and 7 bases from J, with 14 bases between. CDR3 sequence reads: CASTIGGLEQYF. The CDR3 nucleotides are TGCGCCAGCACTATAGGGGGGTTGGAGCAGTACTTC.

This CDR3 reads CASSLRVGGDDTQYF. The CDR3 DNA follows: TGCGCCAGCAGCTTGCGAGTAGGGGGGGACGATACGCAGTATTTT. The V gene is TRBV5-1, the J gene TRBJ2-3; perhaps TRBD2 as D (7 bases). Trimming shortened V by 1 base and J by 6 bases, and 15 bases separated the two germline ends. This CDR3 has 15 amino acids. The V gene's germline CDR1 is SGHRS and CDR2 YFSETQ.

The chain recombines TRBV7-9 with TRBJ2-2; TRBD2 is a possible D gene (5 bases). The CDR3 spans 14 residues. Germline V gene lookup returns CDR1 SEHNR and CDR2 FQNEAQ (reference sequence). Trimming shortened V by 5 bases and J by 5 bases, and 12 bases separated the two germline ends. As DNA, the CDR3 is TGTGCCAGCAGCAATTACCGGGGAACCGGGGAGCTGTTTTTT. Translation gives CASSNYRGTGELFF.

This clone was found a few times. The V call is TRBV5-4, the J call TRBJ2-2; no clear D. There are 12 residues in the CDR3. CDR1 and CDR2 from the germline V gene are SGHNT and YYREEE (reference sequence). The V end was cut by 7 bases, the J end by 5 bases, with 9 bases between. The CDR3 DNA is TGTGCCAGCCGTCGGAGTACCGGGGAGCTGTTTTTT. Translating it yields CASRRSTGELFF.

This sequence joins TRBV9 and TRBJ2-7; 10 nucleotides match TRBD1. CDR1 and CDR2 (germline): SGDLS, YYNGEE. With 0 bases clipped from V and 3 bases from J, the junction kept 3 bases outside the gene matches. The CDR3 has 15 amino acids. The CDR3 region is CASSVDGQGVYEQYF. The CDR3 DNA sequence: TGTGCCAGCAGCGTAGATGGACAGGGGGTCTACGAGCAGTACTTC.

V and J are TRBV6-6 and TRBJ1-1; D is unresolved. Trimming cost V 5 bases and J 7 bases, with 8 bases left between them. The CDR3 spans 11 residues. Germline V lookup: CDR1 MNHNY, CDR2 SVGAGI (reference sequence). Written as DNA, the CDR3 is TGTGCCAGCAGTCCCCTTGGTGAAGCTTTCTTT. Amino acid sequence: CASSPLGEAFF.

As DNA, the CDR3 is TGTGCCAGCTCACTCGACAGCACTGAAGCTTTCTTT. It translates to CASSLDSTEAFF. This chain connects TRBV18 to TRBJ1-1, with TRBD1 as a possible D gene (5 bases). The CDR3 sequence is 12 residues long. The V end was cut by 4 bases, the J end by 4 bases, with 7 bases between. CDR1 is KGHSH and CDR2 is LQKENI in the germline V gene.

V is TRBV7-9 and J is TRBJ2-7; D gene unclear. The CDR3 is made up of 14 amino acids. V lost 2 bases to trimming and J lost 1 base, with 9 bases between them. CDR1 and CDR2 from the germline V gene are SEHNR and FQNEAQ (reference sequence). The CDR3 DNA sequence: TGTGCCAGCAGCTTAAGTCAGAAATCCTACGAGCAGTACTTC. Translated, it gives CASSLSQKSYEQYF.

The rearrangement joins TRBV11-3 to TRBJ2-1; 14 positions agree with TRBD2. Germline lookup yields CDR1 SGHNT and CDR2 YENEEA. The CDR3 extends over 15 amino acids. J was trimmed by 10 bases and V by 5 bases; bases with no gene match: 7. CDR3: CASSRLAGGPREQFF. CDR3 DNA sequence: TGTGCCAGCAGCCGACTAGCGGGAGGGCCGCGAGAGCAGTTCTTC.

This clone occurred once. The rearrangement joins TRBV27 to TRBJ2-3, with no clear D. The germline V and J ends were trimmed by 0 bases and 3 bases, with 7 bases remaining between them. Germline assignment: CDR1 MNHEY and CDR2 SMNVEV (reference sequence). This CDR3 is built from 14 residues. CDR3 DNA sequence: TGTGCCAGCAGTTTATCGTATCGAACAGATACGCAGTATTTT. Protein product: CASSLSYRTDTQYF.

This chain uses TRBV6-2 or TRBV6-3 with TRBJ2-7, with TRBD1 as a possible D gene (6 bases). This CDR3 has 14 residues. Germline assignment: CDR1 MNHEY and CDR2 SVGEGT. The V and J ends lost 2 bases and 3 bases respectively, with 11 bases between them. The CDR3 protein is CASSYRQGHYEQYF. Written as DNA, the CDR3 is TGTGCCAGCAGTTACCGGCAGGGACACTACGAGCAGTACTTC.